This TCR beta chain was captured in a study of regulatory T cells in long-lasting Graves disease. At least ten counts were recorded for this clonotype. With iRepertoire HTBI primers and Arm-PCR of CDR3 regions, TCR beta libraries were built. One entry per CDR3 protein results from TCRdb running MiXCR on the multiplex PCR reads. The sample holds 200,000 to 250,000 distinct CDR3 sequences, around 20% seen once. Time point given: newly diagnosed GD, antithyroid drugs for less than 3 months. Extracted RNA from PBMCs served as the source of the TCR library. The sample was also reused in another study, on T cells in Graves' hyperthyroidism and ophthalmopathy.

Sample: peripheral blood mononuclear cells (PBMCs), taken at new diagnosis, from a patient treated with antithyroid drugs. The TCR was taken from a woman aged 25 to 39 with Graves disease.

CDR3: CASSNGEGYEQYF. The CDR3 DNA reads as TGCGCCAGCAGCAATGGCGAGGGCTACGAGCAGTACTTC. The chain uses TRBV5-1 and TRBJ2-7; tentatively, D is TRBD2 (5 bases). The CDR3 is made up of 13 amino acids. CDR1 is SGHRS, CDR2 YFSETQ, per germline. The V and J ends lost 4 bases and 3 bases respectively, with 11 bases between them.